The source of this T cell receptor beta chain is a study of cytomegalovirus exposure and HLA in healthy donors. The study's findings and limits: Links to common viral pathogens appeared, in a later analysis, for several of the most significant clusters. A previous analysis found most TCR beta V segments productive roughly 87% or roughly 30% of the time. Among CMV-associated TCR beta chains, most appeared HLA-restricted in a later analysis. Likely technical artifact: a cluster of highly shared sequence variants.

A multiplex PCR was run with 60 Vbeta primers and 13 Jbeta primers. Measured with immunoSEQ multiplex PCR; TCRdb has only the in-frame clones, and not every one. The repertoire includes some 81,000 clones, over 60% of them detected once, and around 10% sits in the top ten. This CDR3 is 14 amino acids long. Germline assignment: CDR1 LNHDA and CDR2 SQIVND (reference sequence). Deletions cut 5 bases from V and 1 base from J, with 11 bases between. This clone was observed a handful of times. Its antigen is undetermined. What was sequenced was PBMCs. The chain has TRBV19 and TRBJ1-1, with D maybe TRBD1 (5 bases). The receptor's source is a woman aged 40 to 50 in good health and CMV-seropositive. CDR3 loop: CASSSGLWNTEAFF. The CDR3 nucleotides are TGTGCCAGTAGTTCGGGACTGTGGAACACTGAAGCTTTCTTT.